The rows below give T cell receptor beta chains drawn from one sample of a study of blood T cell repertoires in COVID-19. Method: immunoSEQ multiplex PCR; TCRdb's copy keeps in-frame clones and lacks some. The table includes some 20,000 clones, more than 85% detected once. Sequenced input: peripheral blood. The receptors shown here come from a human donor in a cohort sampled during active COVID-19. Both conserved end residues are part of each CDR3. Each record gives: J gene, V gene, D gene, clone size, CDR3 DNA, CDR3 protein. The D gene is left open where the match is weak. For some rows the clone size is stated as once, few or many, or as a class when expanded; others skip it.

>TRBJ2-5|TRBV5-4|TRBD1|.
TGTGCCAGCAGCTGGGACAGACAAGAGACCCAGTACTTC
CASSWDRQETQYF
>TRBJ1-4|TRBV9|TRBD1|once
TGTGCCAGCAGCGTGACAGGGGGCGCAGAAAAACTGTTTTTT
CASSVTGGAEKLFF
>TRBJ2-2|TRBV25-1|.|.
TGTGCCAGCAGTGAAGGTAGTGGCGGAGAGAACACCGGGGAGCTGTTTTTT
CASSEGSGGENTGELFF
>TRBJ2-1|TRBV30|.|.
TGTGCCTACTCGGGCGGGTCAATCAATGAGCAGTTCTTC
CAYSGGSINEQFF
>TRBJ2-3|TRBV7-2|TRBD2|.
TGTGCCAGCAGCCCAGGACTAGCGGGAGGGCCATTCACAGATACGCAGTATTTT
CASSPGLAGGPFTDTQYF
>TRBJ2-5|TRBV11-2|.|.
TGTGCCAGCAGCTTAGATCTGGGGGCCCCGGAGACCCAGTACTTC
CASSLDLGAPETQYF
>TRBJ2-1|TRBV1|.|.
TGCACCAGCAGCCGGGCTAGCGGGAGGGGCTACAATGAGCAGTTCTTC
CTSSRASGRGYNEQFF
>TRBJ2-1|TRBV5-5|TRBD2|.
TGTGCCAGCAGCCATTGGGGGGGCAATGAGCAGTTCTTC
CASSHWGGNEQFF
>TRBJ2-5|TRBV25-1|TRBD1|.
TGTGCCAGCAGTGATCCCCCAGGGGGTGCCCAAGAGACCCAGTACTTC
CASSDPPGGAQETQYF
>TRBJ2-7|TRBV6-5|.|.
TGTGCCAGCACCAAACTACAGGGAGCCTACGAGCAGTACTTC
CASTKLQGAYEQYF
>TRBJ2-3|TRBV24-1|TRBD2|.
TGTGCCACCAGTGATCCCGGGAGGGGGGAAGAAGCAGATACGCAGTATTTT
CATSDPGRGEEADTQYF
>TRBJ1-4|TRBV28|.|.
TGTGCCAGCAGTTGGGGGGTTGAAAAACTGTTTTTT
CASSWGVEKLFF
>TRBJ2-2|TRBV30|TRBD1|.
TGTGCCTGTTACAGGGGGTCGAACACCGGGGAGCTGTTTTTT
CACYRGSNTGELFF
>TRBJ1-2|TRBV5-1|TRBD1|.
TGCGCCAGCAGCTTGGGGACAGGCGTTTATGGCTACACCTTC
CASSLGTGVYGYTF
>TRBJ1-5|TRBV10-3|TRBD1|.
TGTGCCATCTCCGCCAGGGGGGAAAATCAGCCCCAGCATTTT
CAISARGENQPQHF
>TRBJ2-2|TRBV6-5|TRBD2|.
TGTGCCAGCGGACTAGCGGGAGTATTAGCCGGGGAGCTGTTTTTT
CASGLAGVLAGELFF